These 3 T cell receptor beta chains were sequenced from one sample in a study of post-analysis software for immune sequencing data. The study's findings and limits: Roughly five TRBV segments, including TRBV5-6, TRBV5-1 and TRBV20-1, were more frequent in patients than controls.

What these receptors recognize is not known. Every TCR beta cDNA library bore unique molecular identifiers. Via MiXCR, TCRdb re-called the PCR reads, giving one row per CDR3 protein. The sample lists 740,000 or so distinct CDR3 sequences, approximately 50% occurring once. Sequencing was performed on blood. These receptors were taken from a girl aged 10 to 17 with multiple sclerosis.

In regard to this clonotype: A much larger clone sits a single nucleotide away, making a read error possible. This CDR3 is missing its conserved last phenylalanine or tryptophan, likely due to a read error. The rearrangement joins TRBV7-2 to TRBJ1-2, with no clear D. CDR3 length: 13 residues. V was pared by 3 bases and J by 3 bases, with 8 bases between. Germline V gives CDR1 SGHTA, CDR2 FQGNSA. Written as DNA, the CDR3 is TGTGCCAGCAGCTTTGTGGTGGACTATGGCTACACCTGC. Protein product: CASSFVVDYGYTC.

The V call is TRBV2, the J call TRBJ2-1; 9 bases map to TRBD1. The DNA end is a closer match to TRBJ2-7, so the J assignment may be wrong. The CDR3 covers 15 residues. Germline assignment: CDR1 SNHLY and CDR2 FYNNEI. CDR3 region: CASRYRDRDYNEQYF. In DNA, the CDR3 is TGTGCCAGCAGATACCGGGACAGGGATTACAATGAGCAGTACTTC.

This clonotype came up a few times. This sequence joins TRBV20-1 and TRBJ2-3; unclear D gene. Germline CDR1 reads DFQATT; CDR2 reads SNEGSKA (reference sequence). V lost 1 base and J 0 bases, leaving 5 bases between the germline ends. This CDR3 comprises 13 residues. The CDR3 sequence is CSARGTSTDTQYF. The CDR3 coding sequence is TGCAGTGCTAGAGGTACTAGCACAGATACGCAGTATTTT.